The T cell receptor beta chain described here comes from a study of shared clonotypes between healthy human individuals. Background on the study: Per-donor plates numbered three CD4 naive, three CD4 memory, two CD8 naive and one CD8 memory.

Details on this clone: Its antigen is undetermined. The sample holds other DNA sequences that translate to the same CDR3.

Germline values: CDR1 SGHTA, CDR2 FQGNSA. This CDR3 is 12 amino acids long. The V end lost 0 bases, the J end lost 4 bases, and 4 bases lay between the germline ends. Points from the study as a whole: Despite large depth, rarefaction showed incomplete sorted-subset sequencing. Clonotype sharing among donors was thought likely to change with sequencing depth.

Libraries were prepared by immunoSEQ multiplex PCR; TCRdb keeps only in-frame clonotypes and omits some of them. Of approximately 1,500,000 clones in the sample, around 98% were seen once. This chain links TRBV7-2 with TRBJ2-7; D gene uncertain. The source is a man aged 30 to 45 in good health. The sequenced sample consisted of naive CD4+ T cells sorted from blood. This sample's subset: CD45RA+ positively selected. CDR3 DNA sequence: TGTGCCAGCAGCTTAGCTCAATACGAGCAGTACTTC. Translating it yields CASSLAQYEQYF.